This TCR beta chain was recorded in a study of regulatory T cells in long-lasting Graves disease. Building of the TCR beta libraries involved iRepertoire HTBI primers and Arm-PCR of CDR3 regions. In the authors' methods: The study identified 50 to 70 TRBV and 13 to 15 TRBJ segments across samples. MiXCR was run by TCRdb on the multiplex PCR reads, yielding one entry per CDR3 protein. TCRdb's processing, not the study's, gives the V and J calls here. The sample has 400,000 to 500,000 distinct CDR3 sequences; around 15% are singletons. As to time point: newly diagnosed GD, antithyroid drugs for less than 3 months. PBMCs provided the RNA from which the TCR library was made. Graves' disease diagnoses followed American Thyroid Association guidelines. After removal of 1 base from V and 3 bases from J, the junction contained 4 bases not matched to a gene. This CDR3 spans 16 amino acids. Note on this clonotype: A much larger clone differs by one base, so this may be a read error. The conserved phenylalanine or tryptophan normally closing the CDR3 is absent here, so this likely arose from a read error.

This sample was also put to use in a study of T cells in Graves' hyperthyroidism and ophthalmopathy. That paper notes: TCR CDR3 underwent first-round RT-PCR with the HTBI primer set. Ophthalmopathy was identified by the model a median 6.5 months ahead of onset.

The sequence derives from a woman aged 45-65 years with Graves disease. The sample was peripheral blood mononuclear cells (PBMCs), taken at new diagnosis, from a patient treated with antithyroid drugs. The chain couples TRBV12-3 or TRBV12-4 to TRBJ2-7; 12 bases line up with TRBD2. Here the CDR3 DNA reads TGTGCCAGCAGTTTAGGACTAGCGGGAGTAGGCTACGAGCAGTACCTC. Its protein product is CASSLGLAGVGYEQYL.